This T cell receptor beta chain was sequenced in a study of PD-L1 blockade in urothelial cancer. This clone was recorded a few times. This CDR3 is 13 amino acids long. Between the trimmed V and J ends, which lost 6 bases and 0 bases, there was a span of 8 bases. Germline assignment: CDR1 KGHSH and CDR2 LQKENI. TCRdb's copy holds only in-frame clones and misses some; the assay was immunoSEQ multiplex PCR. Of about 80,000 clones in the sample, 70% to 90% were seen once. Regarding time point: pretreatment peripheral blood. The number of samples from each patient was between 1 and 8, taken pretreatment and on-treatment.

This material consisted of PBMCs, taken around atezolizumab (anti-PD-L1) treatment. The V gene is TRBV18, the J gene TRBJ1-1; no reliable D call. The TCR was taken from a man aged 35-49 years with urothelial cancer. In nucleotides, the CDR3 is TGTGCCAGCTCCCCGGGGTTGAACACTGAAGCTTTCTTT. Its protein product is CASSPGLNTEAFF.